Below, 18 T cell receptor beta chains from the same sample are listed, as sequenced in a study of shared clonotypes between healthy human individuals. The data were produced by immunoSEQ multiplex PCR, yet TCRdb's version contains in-frame clones alone and is incomplete. The sample yields 550,000 to 700,000 clones, less than 80% seen once. Sequencing input: memory CD4+ T cells sorted from blood. Subset specified: CD45RA-negative fraction. The receptors were sampled from a woman aged 25 to 45 in good health.

The chain combines TRBV28 with TRBJ2-3; D possibly uses TRBD1 or TRBD2 (5 bases each). Trimming removed 3 bases at V and 6 bases at J, with 34 bases between. Germline V gives CDR1 MDHEN, CDR2 SYDVKM. The CDR3 consists of 21 residues. The CDR3 DNA reads TGTGCCAGCAGTTTTGGGCGGGCCTTTGCTTTGAGGGGCGCCCACCGGGATACGCAGTATTTT. It encodes CASSFGRAFALRGAHRDTQYF.

This clone was observed a handful of times. The chain employs TRBV30 and TRBJ1-1; tentatively, D is TRBD1 (6 bases). CDR3 size: 14 residues. Germline V CDR1 and CDR2: GTSNPN, SVGIG (reference sequence). V lost 2 bases to trimming and J lost 1 base, with 11 bases between them. This CDR3 is CAWSLETGNTEAFF. DNA of the CDR3: TGTGCCTGGAGTCTAGAGACAGGGAACACTGAAGCTTTCTTT. Drawing the rest from reference TRBV30 and TRBJ1-1, the complete variable domain is SQTIHQWPATLVQPVGSPLSLECTVEGTSNPNLYWYRQAAGRGLQLLFYSVGIGQISSEVPQNLSASRPQDRQFILSSKKLLLSDSGFYLCAWSLETGNTEAFFGQGTRLTVV.

The chain combines TRBV27 with TRBJ2-7; 10 bases map to TRBD2. This CDR3 has 14 residues. V dropped 3 bases and J dropped 2; count of bases not matched to a gene: 1. The germline CDR1 and CDR2 sequences are MNHEY and SMNVEV (reference sequence). Here the CDR3 DNA reads TGTGCCAGCAGTTTTAGCGGGAGGACCTACGAGCAGTACTTC. Protein sequence: CASSFSGRTYEQYF.

The J gene is TRBJ1-4, the V gene TRBV7-9, with a possible D match to TRBD1 (5 bases). The V end was cut by 3 bases, the J end by 8 bases, with 16 bases between. Per germline, CDR1 SEHNR and CDR2 FQNEAQ (reference sequence). The CDR3 spans 15 residues. CDR3 sequence (DNA): TGTGCCAGCAGCTTTGCGCGGGGGATCGGAGAAAAACTGTTTTTT. It specifies CASSFARGIGEKLFF.

The chain recombines TRBV19 with TRBJ2-5; 14 nucleotides line up with TRBD2. The junction had 9 bases not matched to a gene; V was cut back by 7 bases and J by 2 bases. The CDR3 loop spans 17 amino acids. From germline, CDR1 is LNHDA and CDR2 SQIVND (reference sequence). Here the CDR3 reads CASNTPGLAGVQETQYF. Here the CDR3 DNA reads TGTGCCAGTAACACACCGGGACTAGCGGGAGTGCAAGAGACCCAGTACTTC.

The rearrangement joins TRBV21-1 to TRBJ1-1. TRBV21-1 is termed a pseudogene. This CDR3 contains 14 residues. The CDR3 loop is CASSMGKMNTEAFF. The CDR3 region has the DNA TGTGCCAGCAGCATGGGGAAGATGAACACTGAAGCTTTCTTT.

Notes on this clone: Other DNA variants within this sample encode the same CDR3. The rearrangement uses TRBV5-1 and TRBJ2-5; D perhaps matches TRBD1 (6 bases). CDR3 size: 14 residues. CDR1 is SGHRS, CDR2 YFSETQ, per germline. Between the trimmed V and J ends, which lost 1 base and 5 bases, there was a span of 12 bases. The CDR3 DNA follows: TGCGCCAGCAGCTTGATCAGGGGCAGGGAGACCCAGTACTTC. Its translation is CASSLIRGRETQYF.

This sequence joins TRBV19 and TRBJ1-2, with a weak D call TRBD1 (5 bases). CDR1 and CDR2 (germline): LNHDA, SQIVND (reference sequence). The germline V and J ends were trimmed by 4 bases and 7 bases, with 19 bases remaining between them. The CDR3 length is 15 residues. CDR3 DNA sequence: TGTGCCAGTAGTACCACCGGGACGCCCGTGTCTGGCTACACCTTC. This encodes CASSTTGTPVSGYTF.

This chain links TRBV27 with TRBJ1-2; 9 bases align to TRBD1. V lost 5 bases and J lost 4; bases outside the gene matches: 8. The CDR3 extends over 15 amino acids. Per the germline V gene, CDR1 is MNHEY and CDR2 is SMNVEV (reference sequence). CDR3 nucleotide sequence: TGTGCCAGCAGTCCCGGGACAGGGTTCGGCTATGGCTACACCTTC. This codes for CASSPGTGFGYGYTF.

V usage is TRBV2 and J usage is TRBJ2-7; 9 nucleotides agree with TRBD1. The CDR3 length is 15 residues. V lost 6 bases and J lost 7; bases outside the gene matches: 13. Germline loops: CDR1 SNHLY, CDR2 FYNNEI. DNA for the CDR3: TGTGCCAGCAGCTCACCGGGACAGGGCCGTAGGGAGCAGTACTTC. Residues: CASSSPGQGRREQYF.

The V and J genes are TRBV19 and TRBJ2-2, with 8 bases that match TRBD1. Germline trimming cut 7 bases from V and 1 base from J; bases unmatched to any gene: 2. Germline CDR1 reads LNHDA; CDR2 reads SQIVND (reference sequence). CDR3 length: 14 amino acids. CDR3 residues: CASKGQGNTGELFF. CDR3 DNA: TGTGCCAGTAAAGGACAGGGGAACACCGGGGAGCTGTTTTTT.

This clone was detected a few times. This rearrangement joins TRBV13 to TRBJ1-2, with D perhaps matching TRBD1 (5 bases). The CDR3 contains 15 residues. Trimming cost V 3 bases and J 0 bases, with 11 bases left between them. The V gene's germline CDR1 is PRHDT and CDR2 FYEKMQ (reference sequence). This CDR3 reads CASSFRRVTNYGYTF. As DNA, the CDR3 is TGTGCCAGCAGCTTTCGCAGGGTGACTAACTATGGCTACACCTTC. Together with reference TRBV13 and TRBJ1-2, the CDR3 gives the full variable domain: AAGVIQSPRHLIKEKRETATLKCYPIPRHDTVYWYQQGPGQDPQFLISFYEKMQSDKGSIPDRFSAQQFSDYHSELNMSSLELGDSALYFCASSFRRVTNYGYTFGSGTRLTVV.

The chain joins TRBV1 to TRBJ2-2; the listed D gene, TRBD2, was not tested against the DNA. TRBV1 is a known pseudogene. The CDR3 contains 17 residues. CDR3 residues: CTSSQDVSGSKGGELFF. The CDR3 DNA is TGCACCAGCAGCCAAGATGTTAGCGGGAGCAAAGGCGGGGAGCTGTTTTTT.

This chain connects TRBV28 to TRBJ2-6; D remains ambiguous. Trimming took 2 bases from V and 2 from J, leaving 10 bases between them. Germline lookup yields CDR1 MDHEN and CDR2 SYDVKM. The CDR3 covers 16 residues. This CDR3 reads CASSLVTPPGANVLTF. CDR3 bases: TGTGCCAGCAGTTTAGTGACCCCCCCTGGGGCCAACGTCCTGACTTTC.

This clone was observed at least ten times. J is TRBJ2-5 and V is TRBV21-1. TRBV21-1 is reported as a pseudogene. The CDR3 is 14 residues long. CDR3 protein: CASSKGLYQETQYF. For the CDR3, the DNA is TGTGCCAGCAGCAAAGGATTGTACCAAGAGACCCAGTACTTC.

V is TRBV29-1 and J is TRBJ2-1, with 10 bases lining up with TRBD1. Looked up from germline, CDR1 is SQVTM and CDR2 is ANQGSEA. The V segment lost 6 bases and the J segment 5 bases; nucleotides outside the gene matches: 4. The CDR3 length is 13 residues. The CDR3 loop is CSVEGQGNNEQFF. The DNA for the CDR3 is TGCAGCGTAGAGGGACAGGGGAACAATGAGCAGTTCTTC.

V is TRBV28 and J is TRBJ1-5; D unresolved. CDR3 length equals 12 residues. Per the germline V gene, CDR1 is MDHEN and CDR2 is SYDVKM. Trimming took off 5 bases at V and 4 bases at J, with 6 bases between the two ends. The CDR3 coding sequence is TGTGCCAGCAGTAGGTCGAATCAGCCCCAGCATTTT. Translated, it gives CASSRSNQPQHF.

This rearrangement joins TRBV5-6 to TRBJ2-7, with D possibly being TRBD1 (6 bases). The germline gives CDR1 SGHDT, CDR2 YYEEEE. There are 15 residues in the CDR3. V lost 0 bases and J 3 bases, leaving 13 bases between the germline ends. Here the CDR3 reads CASSLDQDSNYEQYF. For the CDR3, the DNA is TGTGCCAGCAGCTTGGATCAGGACAGTAACTACGAGCAGTACTTC.